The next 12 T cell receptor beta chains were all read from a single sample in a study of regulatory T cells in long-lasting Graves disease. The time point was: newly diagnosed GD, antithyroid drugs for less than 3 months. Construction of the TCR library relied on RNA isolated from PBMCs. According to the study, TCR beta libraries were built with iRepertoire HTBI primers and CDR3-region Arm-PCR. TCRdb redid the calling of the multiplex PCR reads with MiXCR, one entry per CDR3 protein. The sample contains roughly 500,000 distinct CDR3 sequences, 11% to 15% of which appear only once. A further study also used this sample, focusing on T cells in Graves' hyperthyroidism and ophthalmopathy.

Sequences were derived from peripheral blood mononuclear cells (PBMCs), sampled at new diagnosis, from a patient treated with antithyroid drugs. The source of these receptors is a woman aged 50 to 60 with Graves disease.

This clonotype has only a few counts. CDR3 in amino acids: CASSQVGANQPQHF. The CDR3 DNA is TGCGCCAGCAGCCAAGTGGGGGCAAATCAGCCCCAGCATTTT. The gene calls are TRBV4-1 and TRBJ1-5, with D possibly being TRBD1 (6 bases). Germline assignment: CDR1 MGHRA and CDR2 YSYEKL. Trimming shortened V by 1 base and J by 4 bases, and 8 bases separated the two germline ends. The CDR3 totals 14 residues.

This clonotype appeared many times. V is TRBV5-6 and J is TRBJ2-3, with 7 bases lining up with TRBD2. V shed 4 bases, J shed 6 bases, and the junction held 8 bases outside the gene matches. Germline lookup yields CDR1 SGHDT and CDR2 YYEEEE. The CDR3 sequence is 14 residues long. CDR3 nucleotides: TGTGCCAGCAGCGCAGGACTAGGCGGCGATACGCAGTATTTT. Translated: CASSAGLGGDTQYF.

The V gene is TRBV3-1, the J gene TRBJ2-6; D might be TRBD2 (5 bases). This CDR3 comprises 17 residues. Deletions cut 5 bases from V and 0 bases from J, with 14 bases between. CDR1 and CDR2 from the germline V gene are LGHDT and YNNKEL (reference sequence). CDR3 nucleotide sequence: TGTGCCAGCAGCTCCCTGGCGGGTAACTCTGGGGCCAACGTCCTGACTTTC. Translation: CASSSLAGNSGANVLTF.

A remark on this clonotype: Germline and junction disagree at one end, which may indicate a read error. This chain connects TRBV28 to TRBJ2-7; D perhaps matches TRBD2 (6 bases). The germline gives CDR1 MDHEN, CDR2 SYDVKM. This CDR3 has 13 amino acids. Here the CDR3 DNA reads TGTGCCAGCAGTTCCCCAGGCGGCGGGGCGGCGGACTTC. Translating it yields CASSSPGGGAADF.

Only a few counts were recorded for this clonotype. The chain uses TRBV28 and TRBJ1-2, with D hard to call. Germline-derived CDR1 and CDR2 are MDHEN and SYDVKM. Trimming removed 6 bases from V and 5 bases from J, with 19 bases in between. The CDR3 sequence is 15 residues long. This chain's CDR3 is CASSTPARVIYGYTF. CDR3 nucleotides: TGTGCCAGCAGCACCCCGGCCCGGGTGATATATGGCTACACCTTC.

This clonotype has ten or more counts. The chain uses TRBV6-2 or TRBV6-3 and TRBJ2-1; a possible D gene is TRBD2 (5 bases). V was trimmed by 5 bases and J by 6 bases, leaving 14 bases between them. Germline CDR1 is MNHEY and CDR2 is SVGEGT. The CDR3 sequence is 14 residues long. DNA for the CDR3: TGTGCCAGCAGTCGACTCTCTAGCATCAATGAGCAGTTCTTC. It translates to CASSRLSSINEQFF.

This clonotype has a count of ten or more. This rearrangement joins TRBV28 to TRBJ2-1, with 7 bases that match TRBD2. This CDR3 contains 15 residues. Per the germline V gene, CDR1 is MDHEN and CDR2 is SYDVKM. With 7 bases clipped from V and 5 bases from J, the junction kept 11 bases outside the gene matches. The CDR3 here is CASIRTSWNNNEQFF. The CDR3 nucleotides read TGTGCCAGCATCCGGACTAGTTGGAACAACAATGAGCAGTTCTTC.

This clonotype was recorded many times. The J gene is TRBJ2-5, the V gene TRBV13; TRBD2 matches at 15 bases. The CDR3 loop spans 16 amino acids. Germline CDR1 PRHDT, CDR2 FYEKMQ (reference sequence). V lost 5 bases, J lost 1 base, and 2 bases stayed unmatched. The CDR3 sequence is CASSGLAGGPQETQYF. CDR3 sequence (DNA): TGTGCCAGCAGCGGACTAGCGGGAGGGCCCCAAGAGACCCAGTACTTC.

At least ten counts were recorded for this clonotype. In nucleotides, the CDR3 is TGTGCCAGCAGCTCAAGAGGACGGGAGGCAGATACGCAGTATTTT. This sequence encodes CASSSRGREADTQYF. The chain carries TRBV6-1 and TRBJ2-3; 7 bases agree with TRBD2. J was trimmed by 4 bases and V by 6 bases; bases with no gene match: 10. The V gene's germline CDR1 is MNHNS and CDR2 SASEGT. The CDR3 contains 15 residues.

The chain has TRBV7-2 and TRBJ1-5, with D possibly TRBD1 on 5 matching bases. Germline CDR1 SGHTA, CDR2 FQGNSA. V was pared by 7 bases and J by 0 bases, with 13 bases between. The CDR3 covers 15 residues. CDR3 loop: CASTVGPYSNQPQHF. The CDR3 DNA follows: TGTGCCAGCACCGTGGGGCCTTATAGCAATCAGCCCCAGCATTTT.

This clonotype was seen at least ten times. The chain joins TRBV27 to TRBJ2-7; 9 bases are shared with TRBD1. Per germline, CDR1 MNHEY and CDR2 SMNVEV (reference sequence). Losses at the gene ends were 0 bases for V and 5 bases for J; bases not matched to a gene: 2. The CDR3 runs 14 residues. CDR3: CASSLSGQGHEQYF. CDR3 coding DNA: TGTGCCAGCAGTTTATCTGGACAGGGGCACGAGCAGTACTTC.

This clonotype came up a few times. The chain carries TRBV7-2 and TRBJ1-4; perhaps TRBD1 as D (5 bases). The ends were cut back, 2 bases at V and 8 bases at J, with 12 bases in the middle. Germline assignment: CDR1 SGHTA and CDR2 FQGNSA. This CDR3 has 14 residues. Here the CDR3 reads CASSLSGYREKLFF. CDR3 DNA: TGTGCCAGCAGCTTATCAGGGTATCGAGAAAAACTGTTTTTT.